A single sample gave rise to the 17 T cell receptor beta chains below, sequenced in a study of T cell clones after liver transplantation. Sequencing was performed with immunoSEQ multiplex PCR; in TCRdb, only in-frame clones are kept and a portion is missing. The sample has 50,000 to 60,000 clones, about 73% seen once. The sequencing here drew on CD4+ T cells from blood, taken at the approximately 15-month timepoint. The source is a human patient who received a liver transplant. Some T cells may be graft donor cells.

The chain links TRBV18 to TRBJ2-3; 8 bases are a match to TRBD2. The CDR3 totals 16 residues. The germline V gene has CDR1 KGHSH and CDR2 LQKENI. V was clipped by 8 bases and J by 1 base; unmatched bases: 11. Here the CDR3 DNA reads TGTGCCAGCCTCACATCCGCGGGAGGAGGCACAGATACGCAGTATTTT. Its protein product is CASLTSAGGGTDTQYF.

V gene TRBV7-2 combines with J gene TRBJ2-2; weak D call: TRBD2 (5 bases). The CDR3 totals 13 residues. Germline V gives CDR1 SGHTA, CDR2 FQGNSA. Trimming took off 5 bases at V and 1 base at J, with 5 bases between the two ends. CDR3 DNA: TGTGCCAGCAGCGGACTGAACACCGGGGAGCTGTTTTTT. This gives the protein CASSGLNTGELFF.

The chain links TRBV7-2 to TRBJ2-7, with unresolved D. The CDR3 spans 14 residues. CDR1 is SGHTA, CDR2 FQGNSA, per germline. The V gene lost 0 bases and the J gene lost 4 bases, with 10 bases spanning the gap. In DNA, the CDR3 is TGTGCCAGCAGCTTAGCAAGGGATAAATACGAGCAGTACTTC. Protein product: CASSLARDKYEQYF.

This chain uses TRBV7-7 with TRBJ2-2, with 10 bases identical to TRBD1. Germline V gene lookup returns CDR1 SSHAT and CDR2 FNYEAQ (reference sequence). The CDR3 has 16 amino acids. Germline trimming cut 5 bases from V and 0 bases from J; bases unmatched to any gene: 3. CDR3 DNA sequence: TGTGCCAGCAGCCCGGGACAGGGGCCGAACACCGGGGAGCTGTTTTTT. This sequence encodes CASSPGQGPNTGELFF.

The chain recombines TRBV7-8 with TRBJ2-3; no clear D gene. V was shortened by 3 bases and J by 2 bases, with 9 bases between the two germline ends. The CDR3 has 14 residues. Germline CDR1 and CDR2: SGHVS and FQNEAQ. The CDR3 DNA sequence: TGTGCCAGCAGCTTTCAAGGGAACACAGATACGCAGTATTTT. This gives the protein CASSFQGNTDTQYF.

This clone appeared a few times. The rearrangement joins TRBV27 to TRBJ2-1, with 14 bases lining up with TRBD2. Germline CDR1 and CDR2: MNHEY and SMNVEV (reference sequence). The V gene end was trimmed by 7 bases and the J gene end by 9 bases; junction bases not matched to a gene: 26. The CDR3 extends over 21 amino acids. CDR3 DNA: TGTGCCAGCACCACCGGGACTAGCGGGAGTGCCGGAGTTTTTGGTTTGGGTGAGCAGTTCTTC. The encoded protein is CASTTGTSGSAGVFGLGEQFF.

The chain has TRBV2 and TRBJ2-5, with D possibly TRBD1 on 6 matching bases. V was clipped by 3 bases and J by 4 bases, with 15 bases between them. CDR3 length equals 15 residues. Germline CDR1 reads SNHLY; CDR2 reads FYNNEI. DNA of the CDR3: TGTGCCAGCAGTGACCTACAGGGTTCGGGAGAGACCCAGTACTTC. Translation gives CASSDLQGSGETQYF.

V and J are TRBV19 and TRBJ1-2; 8 nucleotides line up with TRBD1. Trimming cost V 5 bases and J 5 bases; bases outside gene matches: 4. In germline, CDR1 is LNHDA, CDR2 SQIVND (reference sequence). This CDR3 has 13 residues. The CDR3 spells CASSPDRDYGYTF. The CDR3 DNA sequence: TGTGCCAGTAGTCCGGACAGGGATTATGGCTACACCTTC.

V is TRBV5-6 and J is TRBJ2-5; TRBD2 agrees at 13 bases. V shed 4 bases, J shed 2 bases, and the junction held 2 bases outside the gene matches. Germline V CDR1 and CDR2: SGHDT, YYEEEE. The CDR3 runs 15 residues. In nucleotides, the CDR3 is TGTGCCAGCAGCGGGACTAGCGGGGCGCAAGAGACCCAGTACTTC. Its translation: CASSGTSGAQETQYF.

This sequence joins TRBV7-2 and TRBJ1-1; D uncertain. V lost 5 bases and J 4 bases, leaving 11 bases between the germline ends. Per the germline V gene, CDR1 is SGHTA and CDR2 is FQGNSA. This CDR3 region has 13 residues. This CDR3 reads CASSPRASTEAFF. The CDR3, as DNA: TGTGCCAGCAGCCCTCGGGCGAGCACTGAAGCTTTCTTT. Together with reference TRBV7-2 and TRBJ1-1, the CDR3 gives the full variable domain: GAGVSQSPSNKVTEKGKDVELRCDPISGHTALYWYRQSLGQGLEFLIYFQGNSAPDKSGLPSDRFSAERTGGSVSTLTIQRTQQEDSAVYLCASSPRASTEAFFGQGTRLTVV.

As regards this clone: One end of the junction varies from germline; a read error may be responsible. This chain joins TRBV2 and TRBJ2-1; the D gene is possibly TRBD2 (6 bases). From germline, CDR1 is SNHLY and CDR2 FYNNEI. The CDR3 contains 15 residues. The chain's CDR3 is CASVYASVSSNEQFF. The CDR3 coding sequence is TGTGCCAGCGTATATGCTAGCGTTTCCTCCAATGAGCAGTTCTTC.

The chain joins TRBV10-3 to TRBJ2-2; TRBD1 matches 7 bases. J lost 4 bases, V lost 4 bases, and 0 bases had no gene match. Germline-derived CDR1 and CDR2 are ENHRY and SYGVKD. This CDR3 is 13 amino acids long. The chain's CDR3 is CAISGQGTGELFF. CDR3 nucleotides: TGTGCCATCAGTGGACAGGGCACCGGGGAGCTGTTTTTT.

The genes are TRBV5-1 and TRBJ2-3; D not certain. V lost 7 bases to trimming and J lost 4 bases, with 10 bases between them. The CDR3 is made up of 12 amino acids. Germline values: CDR1 SGHRS, CDR2 YFSETQ. The CDR3 here is CASADEADTQYF. CDR3 sequence (DNA): TGCGCCAGCGCGGACGAAGCAGATACGCAGTATTTT.

This chain connects TRBV11-3 to TRBJ2-1, with D perhaps matching TRBD2 (6 bases). V was shortened by 2 bases and J by 9 bases, with 14 bases between the two germline ends. This CDR3 spans 14 amino acids. CDR1 SGHNT and CDR2 YENEEA come from the germline V gene. The chain's CDR3 is CASSLTAGLGEQFF. DNA of the CDR3: TGTGCCAGCAGCTTAACGGCGGGGTTGGGTGAGCAGTTCTTC.

V is TRBV7-9 and J is TRBJ1-2, with D possibly TRBD1 on 6 matching bases. The CDR3 runs to 16 residues. Germline loops: CDR1 SEHNR, CDR2 FQNEAQ (reference sequence). Trimming pared 5 bases from V and 6 bases from J, leaving 22 bases between. CDR3 DNA sequence: TGTGCCAGCAGCCCAAACCACAGGGATTCAAAGGATGGCTACACCTTC. Translating it yields CASSPNHRDSKDGYTF. Using reference TRBV7-9 and TRBJ1-2 for the parts outside the CDR3, the full variable domain is DTGVSQNPRHKITKRGQNVTFRCDPISEHNRLYWYRQTLGQGPEFLTYFQNEAQLEKSRLLSDRFSAERPKGSFSTLEIQRTEQGDSAMYLCASSPNHRDSKDGYTFGSGTRLTVV.

This clone is a singleton in its sample. The gene calls are TRBV27 and TRBJ1-1, with TRBD1 matching over 8 bases. V gave up 3 bases and J gave up 6 bases; unmatched junction bases: 9. This CDR3 is built from 15 residues. Germline CDR1 is MNHEY and CDR2 is SMNVEV (reference sequence). This chain's CDR3 is CASSFGAGGSAEAFF. The CDR3 nucleotides are TGTGCCAGCAGTTTTGGGGCAGGGGGCAGCGCTGAAGCTTTCTTT.

This chain links TRBV11-2 with TRBJ2-1; D possibly corresponds to TRBD1 (5 bases). The germline V gene encodes CDR1 SGHAT and CDR2 FQNNGV. CDR3 size: 14 residues. Between the trimmed V and J ends, which lost 0 bases and 6 bases, there was a span of 9 bases. The CDR3 coding sequence is TGTGCCAGCAGCTTAGACAGGGTGCCCAATGAGCAGTTCTTC. Its translation is CASSLDRVPNEQFF.